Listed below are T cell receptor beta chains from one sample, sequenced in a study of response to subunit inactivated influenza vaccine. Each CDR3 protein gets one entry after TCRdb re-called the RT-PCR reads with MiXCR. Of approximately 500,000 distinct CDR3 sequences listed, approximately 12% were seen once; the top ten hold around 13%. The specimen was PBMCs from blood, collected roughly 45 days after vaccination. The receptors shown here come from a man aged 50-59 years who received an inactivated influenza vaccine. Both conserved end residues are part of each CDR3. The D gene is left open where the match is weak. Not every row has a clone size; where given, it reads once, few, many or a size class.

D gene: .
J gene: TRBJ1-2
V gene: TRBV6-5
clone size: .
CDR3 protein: CASSYRSPGSYGYTF
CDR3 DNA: TGTGCCAGCAGTTACCGGTCCCCAGGGTCCTATGGCTACACCTTC

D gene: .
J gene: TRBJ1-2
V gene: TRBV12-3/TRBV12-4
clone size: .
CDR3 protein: CASSFSGGAQYGYTF
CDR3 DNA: TGTGCCAGCAGTTTTTCTGGGGGGGCCCAATATGGCTACACCTTC

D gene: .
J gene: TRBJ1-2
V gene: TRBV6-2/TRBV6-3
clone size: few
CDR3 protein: CASSYSRYGYTF
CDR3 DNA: TGTGCCAGCAGTTACTCACGATATGGCTACACCTTC

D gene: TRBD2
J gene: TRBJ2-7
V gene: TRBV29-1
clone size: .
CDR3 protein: CSVDGGSGYEQYF
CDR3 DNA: TGCAGCGTTGACGGCGGGAGCGGGTACGAGCAGTACTTC

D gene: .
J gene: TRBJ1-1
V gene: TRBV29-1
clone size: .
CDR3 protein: CSVRSWTANEAFF
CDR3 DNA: TGCAGCGTACGGTCATGGACAGCAAATGAAGCTTTCTTT

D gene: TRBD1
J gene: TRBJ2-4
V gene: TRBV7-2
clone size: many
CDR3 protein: CASSSRQGSHIQYF
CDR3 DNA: TGTGCCAGCAGCTCCCGACAGGGTTCCCACATTCAGTACTTC

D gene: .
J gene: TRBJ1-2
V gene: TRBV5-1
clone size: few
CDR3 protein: CASSLRASVNYGYTF
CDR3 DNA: TGCGCCAGCAGCCTCCGTGCAAGCGTTAACTATGGCTACACCTTC

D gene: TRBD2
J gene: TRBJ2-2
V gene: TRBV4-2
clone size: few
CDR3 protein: CASRPLAGDTGELFF
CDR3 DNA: TGTGCCAGCCGACCACTAGCGGGAGACACCGGGGAGCTGTTTTTT

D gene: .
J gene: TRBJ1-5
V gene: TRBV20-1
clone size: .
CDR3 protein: CSASIVPNQPQHF
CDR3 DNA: TGCAGTGCTAGTATTGTTCCGAATCAGCCCCAGCATTTT

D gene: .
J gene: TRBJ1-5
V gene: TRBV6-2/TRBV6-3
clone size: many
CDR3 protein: CASSTQDISEPQHF
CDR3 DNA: TGTGCCAGCAGTACCCAAGACATCTCGGAGCCCCAGCATTTT

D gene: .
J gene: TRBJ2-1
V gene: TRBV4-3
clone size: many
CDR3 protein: CASSQGSYNEQFF
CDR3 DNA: TGCGCCAGCAGCCAAGGAAGTTACAATGAGCAGTTCTTC

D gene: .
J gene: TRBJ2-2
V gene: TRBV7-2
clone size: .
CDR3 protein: CASSLQAGDTGELFF
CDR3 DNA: TGTGCCAGCAGCTTACAAGCCGGGGACACCGGGGAGCTGTTTTTT